This T cell receptor (beta chain) is from a study of T cell responses to AZD1222 COVID-19 vaccine. Points from the study as a whole: Scientists sampled the repertoires only once the peak T cell response had passed.

A word on this clone: Its antigen is as yet unknown.

Method: immunoSEQ multiplex PCR; TCRdb's copy keeps in-frame clones and lacks some. The sample consists of some 170,000 clones, about nine tenths of them appearing once. The TCR comes from an adult who received the AZD1222 COVID-19 vaccine. The specimen comprised peripheral blood, sampled 28 days after the second AZD1222 dose.

The CDR3 DNA sequence: TGTGCCAGCAACCCCTGGGGGGGCAGCACTGAAGCTTTCTTT. Translated: CASNPWGGSTEAFF. This chain connects TRBV11-1 to TRBJ1-1; D is perhaps TRBD1 (6 bases). CDR1 and CDR2 from the germline V gene are SGHAT and FQDESV (reference sequence). The V and J ends lost 7 bases and 4 bases respectively, with 16 bases between them. The CDR3 consists of 14 residues.